One and the same sample provided the 6 T cell receptor beta chains below, sequenced in a study of OX40 agonist ivuxolimab in advanced cancers. Assay: immunoSEQ multiplex PCR; the TCRdb copy retains only in-frame clones and omits some. This sample has 13,000 to 15,000 clones, with 76% found just once. Source: CD4+ or CD8+ T cells sorted from blood, taken in a trial of the OX40 agonist ivuxolimab. These receptors were obtained from an adult with an advanced solid tumor such as melanoma, head and neck, liver or kidney cancer.

The chain is built from TRBV4-1 and TRBJ1-1; TRBD1 might be the D (5 bases). Deletions cut 1 base from V and 5 bases from J, with 11 bases between. Germline V gene sequence: CDR1 MGHRA, CDR2 YSYEKL. CDR3 length: 14 residues. CDR3 amino acids: CASSQGQGVTEAFF. DNA of the CDR3: TGCGCCAGCAGCCAAGGTCAGGGAGTGACTGAAGCTTTCTTT.

The chain links TRBV15 to TRBJ1-3, with D unclear. The germline gives CDR1 LNHNV, CDR2 YYDKDF (reference sequence). This CDR3 is built from 12 residues. With 5 bases removed from V and 3 bases from J, the gap between germline ends came to 5 bases. CDR3 protein: CATSRDGNTIYF. The CDR3 bases are TGTGCCACCAGCCGGGATGGAAACACCATATATTTT.

V usage is TRBV9 and J usage is TRBJ1-1; 10 bases match TRBD1. Trimming at V came to 4 bases and at J to 3 bases, leaving 6 bases not matched to a gene. The germline V gene has CDR1 SGDLS and CDR2 YYNGEE. The CDR3 totals 15 residues. The CDR3 DNA is TGTGCCAGCAGCCCGGGACAGGGGATCGACACTGAAGCTTTCTTT. Protein sequence: CASSPGQGIDTEAFF.

A few counts support this clone. V usage is TRBV5-6 and J usage is TRBJ1-2; a possible D gene is TRBD1 (6 bases). Trimming cost V 0 bases and J 3 bases, with 9 bases left between them. Looked up from germline, CDR1 is SGHDT and CDR2 is YYEEEE. The CDR3 contains 14 residues. The CDR3 DNA reads as TGTGCCAGCAGCTTGGGACAGGTTGACTATGGCTACACCTTC. Protein sequence: CASSLGQVDYGYTF. The full variable domain, in which reference TRBV5-6 and TRBJ1-2 provide the parts outside the CDR3, is DAGVTQSPTHLIKTRGQQVTLRCSPKSGHDTVSWYQQALGQGPQFIFQYYEEEERQRGNFPDRFSGHQFPNYSSELNVNALLLGDSALYLCASSLGQVDYGYTFGSGTRLTVV.

The chain joins TRBV18 to TRBJ2-2, with 9 positions matching TRBD2. Germline lookup yields CDR1 KGHSH and CDR2 LQKENI. CDR3 length: 17 amino acids. J was trimmed by 0 bases and V by 1 base; bases with no gene match: 3. The CDR3 coding sequence is TGTGCCAGCTCACCACTAGCGGGGGCCACGAACACCGGGGAGCTGTTTTTT. Amino acids: CASSPLAGATNTGELFF.

V gene TRBV10-3 combines with J gene TRBJ1-1; 10 bases agree with TRBD1. The V and J ends lost 7 bases and 2 bases, in that order; junction bases with no gene match: 4. The CDR3 extends over 14 amino acids. Germline V gene lookup returns CDR1 ENHRY and CDR2 SYGVKD. DNA for the CDR3: TGTGCCATCAATCCGACAGGGGGCAACACTGAAGCTTTCTTT. Its protein is CAINPTGGNTEAFF.